The following is a T cell receptor (beta chain) sequence with its context. No cognate antigen has been identified for it. Base-call qualities are not available, and no considerably larger clone is one nucleotide away. This sample was taken from a study of regulatory T cells in long-lasting Graves disease (dated by TCRdb to the early 2020s). A note on the overall study: Persistent Graves' disease meant more than 5 years of antithyroid drug treatment with TSH receptor autoantibodies that stayed positive. Persistent Graves' disease patients were compared with newly diagnosed Graves' disease patients by peripheral blood TCR sequencing and RNA sequencing. The study was conducted in China and was registered as a clinical trial. A total of about 35 samples underwent TCR sequencing, from some 13 patients with persistent Graves' disease and 20 or so patients with newly diagnosed Graves' disease. Antithyroid drugs had been taken for about 10.3 years on average by persistent Graves' disease patients in the clinical cohort.

The investigation overall reported the following: Only peripheral blood was studied, because thyroid tissue, the primary lesion, was inaccessible. Persistent patients shared more public clonotypes among themselves (2,741) than newly diagnosed patients did (about 900). Persistent Graves' disease patients showed lower TCR Shannon entropy and fewer highly expanded clones than newly diagnosed patients, suggesting clonal expansion. Sequencing and analysis were limited to the TCR beta chain. TRBV28, TRBJ1-2 and TRBJ2-5 were preferentially used in persistent disease, while TRBV20-1 and TRBJ2-1 were favored in newly diagnosed disease. As a limitation, the authors acknowledged that the small sample size may reduce accuracy.

The CDR3 runs 16 amino acids, cysteine and phenylalanine included. Just CDR3 DNA is preserved here, 48 bases in frame from base 1. CDR1 and CDR2 are drawn from the germline V gene: SGHTA, FQGNSA. At the junction V is shortened by 5 bases and J by 2 bases; bases outside the gene matches: 9. The library was obtained by multiplex PCR. Reads for this sample came from an Illumina HiSeq 4000. CDR3 regions were amplified by Arm-PCR with iRepertoire HTBI primers to construct TCR beta libraries. PCR products were gel purified before sequencing. The authors' pipeline ran thus. Gene usage analysis of CDR3 amino acid clonotypes relied on the approximately 60 TRBV and more than twelve TRBJ segments identified across samples. Filtered high-quality paired reads were merged into contigs using COPE and FqMerger. BLAST was used to align contigs to IMGT TRBV, TRBD and TRBJ reference genes, with CDR3 defined following IMGT. Any clonotype with a frequency above 0.1% was counted as a highly expanded clone. Repertoire diversity was measured by Shannon entropy, and V-J evenness by the Gini coefficient. Public clonotypes were defined as clonotypes shared by more than one individual. In-frame beta chains were kept once TCRdb had trimmed the public reads at Q25 with fastp and called clones with MiXCR. A single entry per CDR3 protein holds the most common genes and DNA from its merged rows. The V and J calls follow TCRdb's processing rather than the paper's. Here the sample has a few hundred thousand distinct CDR3 sequences; roughly a fifth occur a single time. Around 50% of the sample goes to the ten largest clones.

In light of the paper, this sample's time point label describes: persistent/refractory GD, antithyroid drugs over 5 years with positive TRAb. For both TCR sequencing and RNA sequencing, RNA was extracted from PBMCs using TRIzol. The diagnosis of Graves' disease was made according to American Thyroid Association guidelines. The patients came from an endocrinology department in Xi'an, China. Each patient gave approximately 9.7 milliliters of peripheral blood, collected in an EDTA anticoagulant tube. Ficoll Paque Plus density gradient separation was used to isolate PBMCs, and no further T cell sorting was done. RNA quality was checked with an Agilent 2100 Bioanalyzer and agarose gel, and concentration with a NanoDrop 2000.

Here the sequenced sample was peripheral blood mononuclear cells (PBMCs), taken when the disease was refractory, from a patient treated with antithyroid drugs. The sequence was obtained from a female donor with Graves disease. Here the chain combines TRBV7-2 and TRBJ1-2; 9 bases in the middle match TRBD1. Read as DNA, the sequence is TGTGCCAGCAGCGAACGTCCCGGGACAGGGAACTATGGCTACACCTTC. This codes for CASSERPGTGNYGYTF.